A single sample is the source of the 23 T cell receptor beta chains below, sequenced in a study of T cells in Graves' hyperthyroidism and ophthalmopathy. RNA transcripts were the template for amplifying TCR beta CDR3 regions. The primer set for the first-round RT-PCR of the TCR CDR3 was HTBI. One entry per CDR3 protein results from TCRdb running MiXCR on the multiplex PCR reads. Here the sample spans approximately 100,000 distinct CDR3 sequences, about 37% being singletons. The sample taken for sequencing was peripheral blood or thyroid tissue (not recorded which). These receptors all stem from a woman aged 25 to 39 with Graves' hyperthyroidism.

The genes are TRBV20-1 and TRBJ2-5, with TRBD2 matching 15 bases. The CDR3 is made up of 16 amino acids. V dropped 4 bases and J dropped 4; count of bases not matched to a gene: 7. Germline lookup yields CDR1 DFQATT and CDR2 SNEGSKA (reference sequence). The CDR3 sequence is CSANAGLAGGGETQYF. The CDR3 DNA reads as TGCAGTGCTAATGCGGGACTAGCGGGAGGAGGAGAGACCCAGTACTTC.

This clonotype is termed medium-sized. V and J are TRBV7-3 and TRBJ1-1; D gene ambiguous. V lost 2 bases, J lost 1 base, and 11 bases lay in between. The CDR3 runs 15 residues. Germline loops: CDR1 SGHTA, CDR2 FQGTGA. CDR3 DNA sequence: TGTGCCAGCAGCTTAGGGAGTGGTCCGAACACTGAAGCTTTCTTT. Protein: CASSLGSGPNTEAFF. Full variable domain (outside the CDR3, taken from reference TRBV7-3 and TRBJ1-1): GAGVSQTPSNKVTEKGKYVELRCDPISGHTALYWYRQSLGQGPEFLIYFQGTGAADDSGLPNDRFFAVRPEGSVSTLKIQRTERGDSAVYLCASSLGSGPNTEAFFGQGTRLTVV.

The rearrangement links TRBV28 to TRBJ2-2, with no clear D. The germline CDR1 and CDR2 sequences are MDHEN and SYDVKM. V was clipped by 4 bases and J by 8 bases, with 8 bases between them. The CDR3 extends over 12 amino acids. In nucleotides, the CDR3 is TGTGCCAGCAGTTATCAGTCAGGGGAGCTGTTTTTT. Translating gives CASSYQSGELFF.

This sequence joins TRBV12-3 or TRBV12-4 and TRBJ1-1; a weak D match, TRBD1 (6 bases). CDR3 length: 12 amino acids. Trimming removed 6 bases from V and 5 bases from J, with 10 bases in between. The CDR3 coding sequence is TGTGCCAGCAGCTTCAGGGGAACTGAAGCTTTCTTT. Translating gives CASSFRGTEAFF.

A few counts support this clonotype. The junction departs from germline at one end; a sequencing error may be responsible. V gene TRBV7-2 combines with J gene TRBJ2-7; D perhaps matches TRBD2 (6 bases). Germline-derived CDR1 and CDR2 are SGHTA and FQGNSA. The CDR3 covers 16 residues. The CDR3 nucleotides read TGTGCCAGCAGTAAAAGTGGTATTGGGGGGTACTACGAGCAATACTTC. This gives the protein CASSKSGIGGYYEQYF.

V is TRBV7-2 and J is TRBJ2-7, with 11 bases matching TRBD2. After removal of 5 bases from V and 5 bases from J, the junction contained 8 bases not matched to a gene. The germline V gene encodes CDR1 SGHTA and CDR2 FQGNSA. This CDR3 has 15 residues. This CDR3 is CASSQTSGSTDEQYF. The CDR3 DNA reads as TGTGCCAGCAGCCAAACTAGCGGGAGTACAGACGAGCAGTACTTC. Supplemented by reference TRBV7-2 and TRBJ2-7, the full variable domain reads GAGVSQSPSNKVTEKGKDVELRCDPISGHTALYWYRQSLGQGLEFLIYFQGNSAPDKSGLPSDRFSAERTGGSVSTLTIQRTQQEDSAVYLCASSQTSGSTDEQYFGPGTRLTVT.

This clonotype was detected many times. The rearrangement links TRBV10-3 to TRBJ1-2, with a weak D call TRBD1 (6 bases). CDR3 size: 15 residues. Germline V gene sequence: CDR1 ENHRY, CDR2 SYGVKD. V gave up 10 bases and J gave up 6 bases, with 24 bases separating them. CDR3: CATKGPPGEWNGYTF. The DNA for the CDR3 is TGTGCCACCAAGGGACCACCAGGGGAGTGGAATGGCTACACCTTC.

This clonotype was counted at least ten times. The chain recombines TRBV7-9 with TRBJ1-2; TRBD1 is a possible D gene (6 bases). V was trimmed by 0 bases and J by 5 bases, leaving 16 bases between them. CDR3 length: 16 residues. CDR1 is SEHNR and CDR2 is FQNEAQ in the germline V gene (reference sequence). CDR3 in DNA: TGTGCCAGCAGCTTAGCGTTCCGGGACACCACGTATGGCTACACCTTC. Amino acids: CASSLAFRDTTYGYTF.

This clonotype occurred many times. V gene TRBV7-6 combines with J gene TRBJ2-3, with D possibly matching TRBD1 (5 bases). CDR1 is SGHVS, CDR2 FNYEAQ, per germline. Trimming took off 4 bases at V and 5 bases at J, with 10 bases between the two ends. CDR3 size: 13 residues. The CDR3 DNA reads TGTGCCAGCAGCTGGGGCGCCATAGATACGCAGTATTTT. Its protein product is CASSWGAIDTQYF. The full variable domain, in which reference TRBV7-6 and TRBJ2-3 provide the parts outside the CDR3, is GAGVSQSPRYKVTKRGQDVALRCDPISGHVSLYWYRQALGQGPEFLTYFNYEAQQDKSGLPNDRFSAERPEGSISTLTIQRTEQRDSAMYRCASSWGAIDTQYFGPGTRLTVL.

V usage is TRBV2 and J usage is TRBJ2-7, with 11 bases fitting TRBD2. Looked up from germline, CDR1 is SNHLY and CDR2 is FYNNEI. This CDR3 contains 14 residues. The trim removed 6 bases at V and 4 bases at J, leaving 5 bases unmatched. CDR3 region: CASRGTSGRYEQYF. The CDR3 bases are TGTGCCAGCAGGGGGACTAGCGGCAGATACGAGCAGTACTTC.

This clonotype was seen at least ten times. The chain uses TRBV15 and TRBJ1-6; D is possibly TRBD1 (6 bases). V lost 2 bases and J lost 10, with 15 bases in between. The CDR3 length is 15 residues. Germline V CDR1 and CDR2: LNHNV, YYDKDF (reference sequence). The CDR3 nucleotides read TGTGCCACCAGCAGAACCCGAGGGGGGGAGTCACCCCTCCACTTT. It yields the protein CATSRTRGGESPLHF.

In this sample, this clonotype turned up many times. J is TRBJ1-5 and V is TRBV4-1, with unresolved D. The CDR3 has 15 amino acids. Trimming shortened V by 0 bases and J by 3 bases, and 9 bases separated the two germline ends. Germline values: CDR1 MGHRA, CDR2 YSYEKL. The CDR3, as DNA: TGCGCCAGCAGCCAAGATTATCAAGTCAATCAGCCCCAGCATTTT. Translation gives CASSQDYQVNQPQHF.

This clonotype was counted between two and nine times. Possible read error: a much larger clone is one base away. V gene TRBV6-1 combines with J gene TRBJ1-4; D is perhaps TRBD1 (5 bases). CDR1 and CDR2 (germline): MNHNS, SASEGT. The CDR3 sequence is 15 residues long. As DNA, the CDR3 is TGTGCCAGCAGTGAAACGGCGACAGCTAATGGAAAACTGTTTTTT. Amino acid sequence: CASSETATANGKLFF.

The rearrangement uses TRBV7-9 and TRBJ1-4, with D possibly TRBD1 on 6 matching bases. The germline CDR1 and CDR2 sequences are SEHNR and FQNEAQ (reference sequence). V was trimmed by 4 bases and J by 5 bases, leaving 11 bases between them. The CDR3 has 14 amino acids. The CDR3 bases are TGTGCCAGCAGCTCGGGAAGGGGGAATGAAAAACTGTTTTTT. The encoded protein is CASSSGRGNEKLFF.

Remarks on this clonotype: A read error may produce the germline difference seen at one junction end. The chain has TRBV15 and TRBJ2-6; tentatively, D is TRBD2 (6 bases). This CDR3 spans 14 amino acids. From germline, CDR1 is LNHNV and CDR2 YYDKDF (reference sequence). CDR3: CATSRDRGLGTEAF. CDR3 in DNA: TGTGCCACCAGCAGAGATCGAGGGCTCGGGACTGAAGCTTTC.

This clonotype was detected many times. CDR3 DNA: TGCGCCAGCAGCCGGGACAGGGGAGACCAAGAGACCCAGTACTTC. It yields the protein CASSRDRGDQETQYF. The chain recombines TRBV5-1 with TRBJ2-5; 10 nucleotides line up with TRBD1. V lost 4 bases to trimming and J lost 0 bases; unmatched junction nucleotides: 3. The germline gives CDR1 SGHRS, CDR2 YFSETQ. The length of the CDR3 is 15 residues.

The rearrangement links TRBV28 to TRBJ2-7; D unclear. V was trimmed by 5 bases and J by 2 bases, leaving 13 bases between them. The germline CDR1 and CDR2 sequences are MDHEN and SYDVKM. The CDR3 contains 14 residues. The CDR3 DNA follows: TGTGCCAGCAGTCCCGCCCTGGGGACCTACGAGCAGTACTTC. Protein: CASSPALGTYEQYF.

V usage is TRBV7-2 and J usage is TRBJ2-2; D unresolved. Between the trimmed V and J ends, which lost 5 bases and 4 bases, there was a span of 17 bases. The CDR3 runs to 16 residues. Germline CDR1 and CDR2: SGHTA and FQGNSA. The CDR3 DNA reads as TGTGCCAGCAGCCAAGAGATTATGTCCCGCACCGGGGAGCTGTTTTTT. Amino acids: CASSQEIMSRTGELFF.

This clonotype showed up many times. The chain carries TRBV10-3 and TRBJ2-3, with a possible D match to TRBD2 (5 bases). V lost 2 bases to trimming and J lost 5 bases, with 11 bases between them. The length of the CDR3 is 14 residues. Germline values: CDR1 ENHRY, CDR2 SYGVKD. The CDR3 bases are TGTGCCATCAGTGAGGAGCTAGCCGGAGATACGCAGTATTTT. Its protein is CAISEELAGDTQYF.

The chain recombines TRBV10-3 with TRBJ2-5, with 7 positions matching TRBD2. The CDR3 length is 15 residues. In germline, CDR1 is ENHRY, CDR2 SYGVKD. Unmatched junction bases numbered 10, after V lost 5 bases and J lost 4 bases. As DNA, the CDR3 is TGTGCCATCAGTTATGGGACTGGCGGGAGAGAGACCCAGTACTTC. Amino acid sequence: CAISYGTGGRETQYF.

The sample holds many counts of this clonotype. The germline gene is not matched at one end of the junction; a read error may be the cause. V gene TRBV7-9 combines with J gene TRBJ2-5; tentative D call: TRBD1 (5 bases). CDR3 size: 14 residues. In germline, CDR1 is SEHNR, CDR2 FQNEAQ (reference sequence). CDR3 sequence (DNA): TGTGCCAGCAGCTTACAGGGTCCCCAAGAGACCCTGTACTTC. Translating gives CASSLQGPQETLYF.

To note about this clonotype: The CDR3 end shows no conserved phenylalanine or tryptophan, and so a read error is likely. It is unclear where the CDR3 begins or ends on the DNA, so no DNA is shown, and the CDR3 is as TCRdb lists it. The chain couples TRBV7-3 to TRBJ2-7; the listed D gene, TRBD1, was not tested against the DNA. The CDR3 comprises 13 residues, both ends counted. Per the germline V gene, CDR1 is SGHTA and CDR2 is FQGTGA. This CDR3 reads CASSLITGGEQHS.

This clonotype was seen at least ten times. This chain joins TRBV10-2 and TRBJ2-7; 10 bases align to TRBD2. The CDR3 is 13 residues long. The trim removed 7 bases at V and 4 bases at J, leaving 4 bases unmatched. CDR1 WSHSY and CDR2 SAAADI come from the germline V gene. The CDR3 sequence: CASIPSGSYEQYF. The CDR3 DNA is TGCGCCAGCATTCCTAGCGGGAGTTACGAGCAGTACTTC.